This passage covers 32 T cell receptor beta chains from one sample sequenced in a study of type 1 regulatory T cells. A single record per CDR3 protein comes from TCRdb applying MiXCR to the reads. The table lists 88,000 or so distinct CDR3 sequences, roughly 28% of them singletons. The sequenced sample consisted of CD4+ T cells, either the whole sample or a sorted fraction (not recorded which). The receptors come from a human donor in good health.

The rearrangement uses TRBV5-1 and TRBJ2-7; D gene unclear. The V gene's germline CDR1 is SGHRS and CDR2 YFSETQ. This CDR3 spans 16 amino acids. Trimming stripped 1 base from V and 4 bases from J, with 18 bases between. The CDR3 protein is CASSLQPNPDPYEQYF. Written as DNA, the CDR3 is TGCGCCAGCAGCTTGCAGCCGAACCCCGACCCTTACGAGCAGTACTTC.

The chain employs TRBV5-6 and TRBJ1-5; unclear D gene. Trimming took off 1 base at V and 7 bases at J, with 6 bases between the two ends. Looked up from germline, CDR1 is SGHDT and CDR2 is YYEEEE. The CDR3 length is 12 residues. CDR3 protein: CASSLTGQPQHF. The CDR3 coding sequence is TGTGCCAGCAGCTTGACGGGCCAGCCCCAGCATTTT. Supplemented by reference TRBV5-6 and TRBJ1-5, the full variable domain reads DAGVTQSPTHLIKTRGQQVTLRCSPKSGHDTVSWYQQALGQGPQFIFQYYEEEERQRGNFPDRFSGHQFPNYSSELNVNALLLGDSALYLCASSLTGQPQHFGDGTRLSIL.

This clonotype was counted only a few times. The rearrangement joins TRBV5-1 to TRBJ2-1, with 11 bases lining up with TRBD2. This CDR3 has 14 amino acids. Trimming at V came to 4 bases and at J to 4 bases, leaving 1 base not matched to a gene. In germline, CDR1 is SGHRS, CDR2 YFSETQ. CDR3 in DNA: TGCGCCAGCAGCCCTAGCGGGAGGTACAATGAGCAGTTCTTC. Translating gives CASSPSGRYNEQFF.

This chain uses TRBV29-1 with TRBJ2-5, with D perhaps matching TRBD1 or TRBD2 (6 bases each). The V and J ends lost 6 bases and 0 bases respectively, with 8 bases between them. The CDR3 runs to 12 residues. Looked up from germline, CDR1 is SQVTM and CDR2 is ANQGSEA. CDR3 coding DNA: TGCAGCGTCGGGGGCAACCAAGAGACCCAGTACTTC. It translates to CSVGGNQETQYF.

In this sample, this clonotype turned up a few times. The chain links TRBV6-5 to TRBJ2-7, with D perhaps matching TRBD2 (5 bases). CDR3 length: 14 residues. CDR1 and CDR2 from the germline V gene are MNHEY and SVGAGI. V was shortened by 5 bases and J by 7 bases, with 18 bases between the two germline ends. CDR3 loop: CASSRGSGNWEQYF. The CDR3 bases are TGTGCCAGCAGTCGAGGGTCGGGGAATTGGGAGCAGTACTTC.

As for this clonotype: Possible read error: a much larger clone is one base away. The rearrangement joins TRBV7-2 to TRBJ2-4; the D gene is possibly TRBD1 (5 bases). The germline V and J ends were trimmed by 5 bases and 9 bases, with 17 bases remaining between them. Germline V gene lookup returns CDR1 SGHTA and CDR2 FQGNSA. This CDR3 region has 14 residues. CDR3 nucleotides: TGTGCCAGCAGCCCAACAGGTGCGGTAACCATTCAGTACTTC. This gives the protein CASSPTGAVTIQYF. The full variable domain, in which reference TRBV7-2 and TRBJ2-4 provide the parts outside the CDR3, is GAGVSQSPSNKVTEKGKDVELRCDPISGHTALYWYRQSLGQGLEFLIYFQGNSAPDKSGLPSDRFSAERTGGSVSTLTIQRTQQEDSAVYLCASSPTGAVTIQYFGAGTRLSVL.

The rearrangement joins TRBV5-8 to TRBJ2-1; D is unclear. Trimming left V 0 bases short and J 10 bases short, with 8 bases between. The CDR3 covers 12 residues. The germline V gene has CDR1 SGHTS and CDR2 YDEGEE. CDR3 in amino acids: CASSLARSEQFF. In nucleotides, the CDR3 is TGTGCCAGCAGCTTGGCCAGGTCGGAGCAGTTCTTC.

This clonotype appeared a few times. The J gene is TRBJ2-7, the V gene TRBV28; 10 nucleotides agree with TRBD1. The V gene end was trimmed by 7 bases and the J gene end by 4 bases; junction bases not matched to a gene: 13. This CDR3 has 16 amino acids. Germline CDR1 is MDHEN and CDR2 is SYDVKM. The chain's CDR3 is CASNPPPGQGSYEQYF. The DNA for the CDR3 is TGTGCCAGCAATCCTCCCCCGGGACAGGGGTCTTACGAGCAGTACTTC.

A few counts support this clonotype. The chain has TRBV6-6 and TRBJ1-1; D is unresolved. This CDR3 comprises 12 residues. Germline loops: CDR1 MNHNY, CDR2 SVGAGI (reference sequence). The ends were cut back, 0 bases at V and 1 base at J, with 0 bases in the middle. DNA of the CDR3: TGTGCCAGCAGTTACTCGAACACTGAAGCTTTCTTT. It specifies CASSYSNTEAFF.

This clonotype was seen only a few times. The chain links TRBV20-1 to TRBJ2-7; the D call may be TRBD1 or TRBD2 (6 bases each). The V end lost 1 base, the J end lost 2 bases, and 24 bases lay between the germline ends. The CDR3 has 18 residues. CDR1 and CDR2 from the germline V gene are DFQATT and SNEGSKA (reference sequence). The CDR3 spells CSARGGWGPSGGAYEQYF. The CDR3 DNA reads TGCAGTGCTAGAGGTGGCTGGGGGCCGTCCGGGGGAGCCTACGAGCAGTACTTC.

The rearrangement joins TRBV12-3 or TRBV12-4 to TRBJ2-3; a possible D gene is TRBD1 (6 bases). The CDR3 spans 15 residues. With 10 bases removed from V and 6 bases from J, the gap between germline ends came to 23 bases. DNA for the CDR3: TGTGCCATCACACCGGGACAACCGAATGGGGATACGCAGTATTTT. This sequence encodes CAITPGQPNGDTQYF.

This clonotype was observed a few times. The V and J genes are TRBV11-2 and TRBJ2-5, with a weak D call TRBD1 (6 bases). CDR1 is SGHAT and CDR2 is FQNNGV in the germline V gene. V lost 6 bases, J lost 1 base, and 9 bases lay in between. This CDR3 is 13 amino acids long. CDR3 bases: TGTGCCAGCAGACGACAGGTCCAAGAGACCCAGTACTTC. Amino acids: CASRRQVQETQYF.

This clonotype was counted between two and nine times. The chain has TRBV28 and TRBJ2-5; 11 bases agree with TRBD2. This CDR3 contains 17 residues. CDR1 is MDHEN and CDR2 is SYDVKM in the germline V gene. Trimming at V came to 6 bases and at J to 0 bases, leaving 9 bases not matched to a gene. The CDR3 is CASSRGLAGGYQETQYF. In DNA form, the CDR3 reads TGTGCCAGCAGCCGGGGATTAGCGGGAGGGTACCAAGAGACCCAGTACTTC. The full variable domain, rest sourced from reference TRBV28 and TRBJ2-5, is DVKVTQSSRYLVKRTGEKVFLECVQDMDHENMFWYRQDPGLGLRLIYFSYDVKMKEKGDIPEGYSVSREKKERFSLILESASTNQTSMYLCASSRGLAGGYQETQYFGPGTRLLVL.

This clonotype occurred a few times. V gene TRBV2 combines with J gene TRBJ2-1; 15 bases line up with TRBD2. V shed 10 bases and J 4 bases; nucleotides not matched to a gene: 5. CDR3 size: 15 residues. CDR1 is SNHLY, CDR2 FYNNEI, per germline. The CDR3 here is CATGTSGRSYNEQFF. CDR3 DNA: TGTGCCACAGGGACTAGCGGGAGGTCGTACAATGAGCAGTTCTTC.

This rearrangement joins TRBV5-1 to TRBJ2-1, with D unclear. Trimming stripped 0 bases from V and 6 bases from J, with 13 bases between. The CDR3 sequence is 15 residues long. CDR1 is SGHRS, CDR2 YFSETQ, per germline. The CDR3 is CASSLAPTGFNEQFF. CDR3 DNA: TGCGCCAGCAGCTTGGCTCCGACCGGGTTCAATGAGCAGTTCTTC.

This clonotype was picked up a small number of times. V gene TRBV24-1 combines with J gene TRBJ2-1, with TRBD1 identical over 11 bases. CDR1 is KGHDR and CDR2 is SFDVKD in the germline V gene. There are 16 residues in the CDR3. V lost 4 bases, J lost 10 bases, and 11 bases stayed unmatched. As DNA, the CDR3 is TGTGCCACCAGTGAACACCCGGGACAGGGGGTAGGGGAGCAGTTCTTC. It encodes CATSEHPGQGVGEQFF.

The chain combines TRBV4-3 with TRBJ2-7; D may match TRBD1 or TRBD2 (5 bases each). V gave up 0 bases and J gave up 2 bases, with 14 bases separating them. This CDR3 is built from 16 residues. Germline loops: CDR1 LGHNA, CDR2 YSLEER. CDR3 bases: TGCGCCAGCAGCCAAGAATGGGACGACCGCCCCTACGAGCAGTACTTC. Translating it yields CASSQEWDDRPYEQYF.

This clonotype came up a few times. The chain recombines TRBV24-1 with TRBJ1-2; D ambiguous. Germline V lookup: CDR1 KGHDR, CDR2 SFDVKD. This CDR3 contains 14 residues. V was cut by 0 bases and J by 1 base, with 5 bases left in between. The CDR3 nucleotides read TGTGCCACCAGTGATTTGAACAGTAACTATGGCTACACCTTC. Amino acid sequence: CATSDLNSNYGYTF.

This clonotype was detected only a few times. CDR3 sequence reads: CASSLGLSFGNEQFF. The CDR3 DNA reads TGTGCCAGCAGCTTAGGTCTATCTTTCGGGAATGAGCAGTTCTTC. This chain joins TRBV11-2 and TRBJ2-1; D is unclear. This CDR3 contains 15 residues. Germline CDR1 and CDR2: SGHAT and FQNNGV. Deletions cut 1 base from V and 7 bases from J, with 14 bases between.

The chain couples TRBV5-1 to TRBJ2-7; 8 nucleotides agree with TRBD1. J lost 6 bases, V lost 4 bases, and 9 bases had no gene match. The CDR3 totals 14 residues. CDR1 is SGHRS and CDR2 is YFSETQ in the germline V gene. For the CDR3, the DNA is TGCGCCAGCAGCCAAATCGGACAGGGAAGCGAGCAGTACTTC. Its protein is CASSQIGQGSEQYF.

This clonotype has only one observation. CDR3 sequence reads: CAWSVREGYGYTF. The CDR3, as DNA: TGTGCCTGGAGTGTTAGGGAGGGCTATGGCTACACCTTC. V and J are TRBV30 and TRBJ1-2; no clear D gene. Germline loops: CDR1 GTSNPN, CDR2 SVGIG (reference sequence). Trimming removed 0 bases from V and 4 bases from J, with 9 bases in between. This CDR3 has 13 residues.

This chain uses TRBV10-3 with TRBJ1-2; TRBD1 is a possible D gene (6 bases). The germline V gene has CDR1 ENHRY and CDR2 SYGVKD. CDR3 length: 15 amino acids. With 6 bases removed from V and 2 bases from J, the gap between germline ends came to 16 bases. CDR3 nucleotide sequence: TGTGCCATCAGCCCAACAGGGTCCTCGAACTATGGCTACACCTTC. Translating it yields CAISPTGSSNYGYTF.

A word on this clonotype: A read error may produce the germline difference seen at one junction end. The chain links TRBV7-9 to TRBJ1-1; D gene unclear. The V gene's germline CDR1 is SEHNR and CDR2 FQNEAQ (reference sequence). CDR3 length: 12 residues. CDR3 nucleotides: TGTGCCTGCAGCATCCAACGCACTGAAGCTTTCTTT. Residues: CACSIQRTEAFF.

The CDR3 protein is CASSLTPPNPYNEQFF. The DNA of the CDR3 is TGTGCCAGCAGCTTAACGCCCCCCAATCCATACAATGAGCAGTTCTTC. The V gene is TRBV7-2, the J gene TRBJ2-1; D remains ambiguous. Germline-derived CDR1 and CDR2 are SGHTA and FQGNSA. This CDR3 comprises 16 residues. Deletions cut 2 bases from V and 4 bases from J, with 15 bases between. The full variable domain, in which reference TRBV7-2 and TRBJ2-1 provide the parts outside the CDR3, is GAGVSQSPSNKVTEKGKDVELRCDPISGHTALYWYRQSLGQGLEFLIYFQGNSAPDKSGLPSDRFSAERTGGSVSTLTIQRTQQEDSAVYLCASSLTPPNPYNEQFFGPGTRLTVL.

This clonotype was seen repeatedly, ten times or more. The rearrangement links TRBV28 to TRBJ1-1; TRBD1 aligns across 11 bases. Germline CDR1 reads MDHEN; CDR2 reads SYDVKM. V was clipped by 5 bases and J by 5 bases; unmatched bases: 10. The CDR3 spans 16 residues. The CDR3 sequence is CASSGPGQGVWTEAFF. In nucleotides, the CDR3 is TGTGCCAGCAGTGGACCGGGACAGGGGGTTTGGACTGAAGCTTTCTTT.

This clonotype occurred a few times. This chain uses TRBV7-2 with TRBJ1-4; D not certain. CDR1 is SGHTA, CDR2 FQGNSA, per germline. Trimming cost V 1 base and J 7 bases, with 4 bases left between them. CDR3 length: 12 amino acids. The CDR3 region has the DNA TGTGCCAGCAGCTTAGGCTCTGAAAAACTGTTTTTT. Amino acid sequence: CASSLGSEKLFF.

J is TRBJ2-4 and V is TRBV18; no definite D call. CDR3 length: 17 residues. Deletions cut 4 bases from V and 1 base from J, with 17 bases between. Per the germline V gene, CDR1 is KGHSH and CDR2 is LQKENI. The CDR3, as DNA: TGTGCCAGCTCACAGGTTCTCGGAGACGCGGCCAAAAACATTCAGTACTTC. Protein: CASSQVLGDAAKNIQYF.

This rearrangement joins TRBV30 to TRBJ1-6; 8 bases match TRBD1. This CDR3 is 15 amino acids long. Germline CDR1 reads GTSNPN; CDR2 reads SVGIG (reference sequence). V gave up 5 bases and J gave up 10 bases; unmatched junction bases: 13. In DNA form, the CDR3 reads TGTGCCTGGTCTCCGGGACAGGTCCTCCGCTCACCCCTCCACTTT. It yields the protein CAWSPGQVLRSPLHF.

In this sample, this clonotype turned up a few times. J is TRBJ2-1 and V is TRBV5-5; D unresolved. Between the trimmed V and J ends, which lost 5 bases and 0 bases, there was a span of 21 bases. Germline V gene lookup returns CDR1 SGHKS and CDR2 YYEKEE (reference sequence). CDR3 length equals 18 residues. The CDR3 protein is CASSNAVTPSSSYNEQFF. CDR3 in DNA: TGTGCCAGCAGTAATGCAGTAACCCCCTCTAGCTCCTACAATGAGCAGTTCTTC.

The chain carries TRBV3-1 and TRBJ2-2; D is unresolved. The V end lost 4 bases, the J end lost 2 bases, and 8 bases lay between the germline ends. This CDR3 contains 14 residues. In germline, CDR1 is LGHDT, CDR2 YNNKEL (reference sequence). In DNA form, the CDR3 reads TGTGCCAGCAGCCTCCTACGAAACACCGGGGAGCTGTTTTTT. This sequence encodes CASSLLRNTGELFF.

The V gene is TRBV5-5, the J gene TRBJ1-1; weak D call: TRBD1 (5 bases). This CDR3 spans 13 amino acids. CDR1 is SGHKS, CDR2 YYEKEE, per germline (reference sequence). Trimming removed 2 bases at V and 5 bases at J, with 10 bases between. CDR3 in amino acids: CASSLVRGTEAFF. The CDR3 DNA sequence: TGTGCCAGCAGCTTAGTCCGGGGGACTGAAGCTTTCTTT.

This clonotype was recorded a few times. This chain links TRBV20-1 with TRBJ2-7; 7 bases map to TRBD2. The CDR3 runs 12 residues. Germline CDR1 and CDR2: DFQATT and SNEGSKA (reference sequence). V lost 5 bases, J lost 4 bases, and 5 bases stayed unmatched. The CDR3 protein is CSASSGIYEQYF. CDR3 nucleotides: TGCAGTGCTTCAAGCGGGATATACGAGCAGTACTTC.